One sample yielded the 5 T cell receptor beta chains listed below, sequenced in a study of early stage breast cancer tumors. Using immunoSEQ multiplex PCR, the repertoire was profiled, and TCRdb retains in-frame clones only, with some absent. The repertoire consists of tens of thousands of clones, with 85% to 95% occurring once and the leading ten covering around 5%. What was sequenced was blood. These receptors all stem from a person aged 65 to 85 with breast cancer.

V gene TRBV27 combines with J gene TRBJ1-5; 7 nucleotides agree with TRBD1. The ends lost 11 bases at V and 4 bases at J; junction bases unmatched: 23. Germline-derived CDR1 and CDR2 are MNHEY and SMNVEV (reference sequence). The length of the CDR3 is 18 residues. CDR3 region: CARGGGLKGASANQPQHF. CDR3 DNA: TGTGCCCGGGGAGGTGGTCTTAAGGGGGCTTCGGCAAATCAGCCCCAGCATTTT.

The chain employs TRBV10-1 and TRBJ2-5, with a weak D call TRBD2 (6 bases). The CDR3 extends over 14 amino acids. Between the trimmed V and J ends, which lost 3 bases and 1 base, there was a span of 9 bases. Germline CDR1 and CDR2: WNHNN and SYGVQD (reference sequence). This CDR3 reads CASSDGTGQETQYF. The CDR3 coding sequence is TGCGCCAGCAGTGATGGGACTGGCCAAGAGACCCAGTACTTC.

The J gene is TRBJ2-5, the V gene TRBV2, with TRBD2 matching 9 bases. This CDR3 contains 14 residues. V lost 6 bases, J lost 2 bases, and 4 bases stayed unmatched. The germline V gene has CDR1 SNHLY and CDR2 FYNNEI. The CDR3 loop reads CASRGLATQETQYF. The CDR3 DNA sequence: TGTGCCAGCAGAGGACTAGCGACTCAAGAGACCCAGTACTTC.

This clone appeared a single time. V gene TRBV2 combines with J gene TRBJ2-3, with 7 bases lining up with TRBD2. The germline V gene encodes CDR1 SNHLY and CDR2 FYNNEI. The CDR3 spans 14 residues. V lost 2 bases to trimming and J lost 2 bases; unmatched junction nucleotides: 1. CDR3 coding DNA: TGTGCCAGCAGTGAAACTAGCGCCACAGATACGCAGTATTTT. It translates to CASSETSATDTQYF.

This clone has a single count. Other DNA sequences in the same sample also yield this CDR3. The V and J genes are TRBV29-1 and TRBJ2-7; 7 bases fit TRBD1. This CDR3 contains 12 residues. The germline gives CDR1 SQVTM, CDR2 ANQGSEA. With 6 bases clipped from V and 3 bases from J, the junction kept 5 bases outside the gene matches. The CDR3 coding sequence is TGCAGCGTGGCCAGGGGGAGCTACGAGCAGTACTTC. Its translation: CSVARGSYEQYF.